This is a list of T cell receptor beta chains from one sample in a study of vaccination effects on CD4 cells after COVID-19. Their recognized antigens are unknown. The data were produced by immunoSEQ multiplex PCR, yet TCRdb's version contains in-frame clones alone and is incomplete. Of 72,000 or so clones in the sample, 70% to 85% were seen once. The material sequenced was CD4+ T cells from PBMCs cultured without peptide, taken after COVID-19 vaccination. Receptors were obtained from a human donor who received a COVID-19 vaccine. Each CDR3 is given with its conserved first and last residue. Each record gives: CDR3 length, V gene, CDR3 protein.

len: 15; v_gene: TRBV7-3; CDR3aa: CASSFRPGSTDTQYF
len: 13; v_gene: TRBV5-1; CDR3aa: CASQTGMNTEAFF
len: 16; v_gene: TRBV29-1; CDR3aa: CSVEGGGQGAYEKLFF
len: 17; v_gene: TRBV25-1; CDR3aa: CASSGKRGGLWDTEAFF
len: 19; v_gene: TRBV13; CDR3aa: CASSLGDRLAGISTDTQYF
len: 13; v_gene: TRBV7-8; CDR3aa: CASSNDRLYGYTF
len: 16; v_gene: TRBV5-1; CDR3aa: CASSRPSGGTLDEQFF
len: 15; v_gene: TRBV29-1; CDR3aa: CSVAGTSGTYNEQFF
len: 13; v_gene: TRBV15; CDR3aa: CATSRVPSNEQFF
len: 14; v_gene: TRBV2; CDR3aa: CASSDVTSYNEQFF
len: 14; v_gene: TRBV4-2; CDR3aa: CASSQAQTVWGYTF
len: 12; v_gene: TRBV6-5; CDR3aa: CASIGGTGELFF
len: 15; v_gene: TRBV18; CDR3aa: CASSPLGSSYNEQFF
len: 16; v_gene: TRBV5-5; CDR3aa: CASSLGFGQGTETQYF
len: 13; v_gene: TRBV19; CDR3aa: CASSMGQPGEQFF
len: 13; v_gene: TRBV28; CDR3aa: CASSRTGGNGYTF
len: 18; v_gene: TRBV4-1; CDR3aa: CASSQVGDSWVGNTEAFF
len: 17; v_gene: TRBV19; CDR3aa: CASSISSGGGFQETQYF
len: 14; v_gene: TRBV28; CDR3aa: CASRRRTGGYRAFF
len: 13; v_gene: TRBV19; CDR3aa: CASSIGHGETQYF
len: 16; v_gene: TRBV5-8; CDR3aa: CASPKNLGLESTEAFF
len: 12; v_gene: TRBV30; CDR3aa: CAAKTRPGELFF
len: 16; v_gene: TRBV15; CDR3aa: CATSKVSGTYYNEQFF
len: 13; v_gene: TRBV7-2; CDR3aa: CASSLAQGDTQYF
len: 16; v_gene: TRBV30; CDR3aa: CAWSGRGTGFGQPQHF
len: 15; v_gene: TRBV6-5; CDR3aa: CASSQLRDISYGYTF
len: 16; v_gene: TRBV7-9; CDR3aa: CASSSGAPGSGSPLHF
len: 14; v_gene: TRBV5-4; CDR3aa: CASSLDSYQETQYF
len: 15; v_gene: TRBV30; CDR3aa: CAWSVGLSLGSPLHF
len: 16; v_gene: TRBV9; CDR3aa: CASSAKYRALNYGYTF
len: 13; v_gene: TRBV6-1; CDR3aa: CASSERAGNTIYF
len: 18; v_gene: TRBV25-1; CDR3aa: CASSRREGRGPNTGELFF
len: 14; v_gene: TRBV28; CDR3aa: CASTPAGGAGELFF
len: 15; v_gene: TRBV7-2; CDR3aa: CASSPDLFPVETQYF
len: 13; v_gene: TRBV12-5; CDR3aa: CARKGTTNEKLFF
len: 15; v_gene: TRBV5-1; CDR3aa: CASRNGTLYGNTIYF
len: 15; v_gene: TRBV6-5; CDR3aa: CASSLYRGGTGELFF